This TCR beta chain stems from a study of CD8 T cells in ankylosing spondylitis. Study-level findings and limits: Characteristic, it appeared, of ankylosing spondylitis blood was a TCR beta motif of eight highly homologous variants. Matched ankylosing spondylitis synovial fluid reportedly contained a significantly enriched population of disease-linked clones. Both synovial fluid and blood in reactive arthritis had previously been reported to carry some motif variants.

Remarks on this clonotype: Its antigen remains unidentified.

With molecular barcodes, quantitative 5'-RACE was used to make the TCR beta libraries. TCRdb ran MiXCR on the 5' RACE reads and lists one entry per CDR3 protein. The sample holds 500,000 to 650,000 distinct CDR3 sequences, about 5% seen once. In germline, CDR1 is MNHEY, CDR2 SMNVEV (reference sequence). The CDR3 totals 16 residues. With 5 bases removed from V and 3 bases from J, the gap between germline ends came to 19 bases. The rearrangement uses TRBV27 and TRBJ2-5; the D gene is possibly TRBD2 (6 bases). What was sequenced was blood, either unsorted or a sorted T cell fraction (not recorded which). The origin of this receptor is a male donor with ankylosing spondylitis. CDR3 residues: CASSLVGGPGEETQYF. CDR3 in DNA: TGTGCCAGCAGTCTTGTAGGAGGGCCGGGCGAAGAGACCCAGTACTTC.